One sample yielded the 3 T cell receptor beta chains listed below, sequenced in a study of blood T cell repertoires in COVID-19. Profiled with immunoSEQ multiplex PCR; TCRdb holds only in-frame clones, not every one. The table has 26,000 or so clones, approximately 90% seen once. Sequencing was done on a sample of peripheral blood. The receptors were gathered from a man aged 55 to 70 with active COVID-19.

CDR3 DNA: TGCGCCAGCGCAGGAGGGCAGGGGGCCTACGAGCAGTACTTC. It is translated as CASAGGQGAYEQYF. This rearrangement joins TRBV5-1 to TRBJ2-7, with a weak D call TRBD1 (7 bases). Germline CDR1 is SGHRS and CDR2 is YFSETQ. The CDR3 sequence is 14 residues long. Trimming removed 7 bases at V and 2 bases at J, with 16 bases between.

This clone appeared a few times. The chain carries TRBV5-1 and TRBJ2-7; 7 nucleotides align to TRBD1. Germline V CDR1 and CDR2: SGHRS, YFSETQ. CDR3 length equals 15 residues. V shed 4 bases, J shed 7 bases, and the junction held 14 bases outside the gene matches. CDR3 coding DNA: TGCGCCAGCAGCATATCCGGGACAGCCTCGGGGGAGCAGTACTTC. This codes for CASSISGTASGEQYF.

The chain has TRBV6-5 and TRBJ2-3; 10 bases map to TRBD2. Trimming at V came to 7 bases and at J to 5 bases, leaving 6 bases not matched to a gene. Germline loops: CDR1 MNHEY, CDR2 SVGAGI. The CDR3 totals 14 residues. The CDR3 reads CASNLAGVVDTQYF. As DNA, the CDR3 is TGTGCCAGCAATCTAGCGGGGGTTGTAGATACGCAGTATTTT.